Detailed here is one T cell receptor beta chain. Its antigen is as yet unknown. Measured with immunoSEQ multiplex PCR; TCRdb has only the in-frame clones, and not every one. Among 1.4 million to 1.5 million clones listed, roughly 96% were seen once. Trimming removed 7 bases from V and 4 bases from J; junction bases left unmatched: 7. The CDR3 consists of 13 residues. Germline CDR1 reads SNHLY; CDR2 reads FYNNEI. The study enrolled healthy HIV-negative adults without recent acute infections or vaccinations as donors. It was into CD45RA+ naive and CD45RA-negative memory subsets that the CD4+ cells were split. The data were obtained in a study of shared clonotypes between healthy human individuals. Overall study results and limits: When compared with the clonotypes that were shared by all four sorted-subset donors, the non-shared clonotypes turned out to have lower generation probabilities. Measured sharing among donors was expected to vary with sequencing depth.

This sequence originates from a man aged 25-45 years in good health. The rearrangement links TRBV2 to TRBJ2-7, with 7 bases matching TRBD1. Sequencing was performed on naive CD4+ T cells sorted from blood. This sample's subset: CD45RA+ positively selected. CDR3 DNA: TGTGCCAGCATCATACAGGGACAGTACGAGCAGTACTTC. Its translation is CASIIQGQYEQYF.